This paragraph covers one TCR beta chain sequence. Authors' methods: Amplification of reference gene primers was used by the study to estimate nucleated cell counts. The table came from immunoSEQ multiplex PCR; TCRdb's copy has only in-frame clones and leaves some out. Clone size and V and J calls were adopted from that table, with D and trimming inferred from the DNA. The sample has around 370,000 clones, around 89% seen once. Germline V lookup: CDR1 WSHSY, CDR2 SAAADI. J gave up 2 bases and V 5 bases, and 2 bases lay outside the gene matches. The CDR3 is 13 amino acids. These data are taken from a study of blood T cell repertoires in COVID-19. The overall study: Samples came from the United States, Italy and Spain, spanning acute and convalescent COVID-19.

The specimen sequenced was PBMCs or T cells enriched from blood (not recorded which). The rearrangement uses TRBV10-2 and TRBJ1-2; the match to TRBD1 covers 7 bases. The sequence was collected from a woman younger than 30 who had recovered from COVID-19. The CDR3 sequence is CASSSQGNYGYTF. The CDR3 DNA is TGCGCCAGCAGTTCACAGGGGAACTATGGCTACACCTTC.